The T cell receptor (beta chain) described here comes from a study of cytomegalovirus exposure and HLA in healthy donors. At the level of the study: Out of 398 genotyped donors, about 84% belonged to the Caucasian-associated ancestry cluster.

The PCR contained 60 Vbeta and 13 Jbeta primers. Some clones are missing from TCRdb's copy, which holds only in-frame ones; the method was immunoSEQ multiplex PCR. Of under 200,000 clones listed, 82% are singletons. Per the germline V gene, CDR1 is MDHEN and CDR2 is SYDVKM. Deletions cut 6 bases from V and 5 bases from J, with 16 bases between. This CDR3 region has 14 residues. Comment on this clone: As yet, its antigen is unknown.

The study, taken as a whole, reports: The study reported that TCR beta sequences accurately predicted HLA-A and HLA-B alleles in most subjects.

The rearrangement links TRBV28 to TRBJ1-1; tentative D call: TRBD1 (5 bases). The source material was PBMCs. This TCR was recovered from a male donor in good health and CMV-seropositive. This chain's CDR3 is CASSSARGWTEAFF. The CDR3, as DNA: TGTGCCAGCAGCTCAGCCCGGGGGTGGACTGAAGCTTTCTTT.